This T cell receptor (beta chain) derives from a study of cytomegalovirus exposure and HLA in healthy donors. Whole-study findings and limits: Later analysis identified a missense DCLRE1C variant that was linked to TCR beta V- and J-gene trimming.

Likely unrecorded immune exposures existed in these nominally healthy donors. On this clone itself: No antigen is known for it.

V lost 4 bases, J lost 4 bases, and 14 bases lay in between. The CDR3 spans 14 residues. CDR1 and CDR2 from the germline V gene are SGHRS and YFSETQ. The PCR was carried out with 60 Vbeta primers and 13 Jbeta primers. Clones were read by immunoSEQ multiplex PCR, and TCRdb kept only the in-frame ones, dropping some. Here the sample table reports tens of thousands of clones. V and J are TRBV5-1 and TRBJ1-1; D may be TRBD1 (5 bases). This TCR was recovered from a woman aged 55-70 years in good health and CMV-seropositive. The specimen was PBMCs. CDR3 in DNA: TGCGCCAGCAGCCCGACGGGAGGGGTCACTGAAGCTTTCTTT. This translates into CASSPTGGVTEAFF.